The 27 T cell receptor beta chains presented below share a single source sample, sequenced in a study of blood T cells in healthy people across ages. Using a J-beta primer mix together with a sample-barcoded 5' primer, a second PCR was run for 7 to 11 cycles. Using its own MiXCR run on the 5' RACE reads, TCRdb lists one record per CDR3 protein. This repertoire shows 550,000 to 800,000 distinct CDR3 sequences, 32% found once; its top ten account for 15%. Sequenced input: blood. The source of these receptors is a woman over 75 in good health.

As concerns this clonotype: This could be a read error, since a much larger clone is one nucleotide away. This chain uses TRBV12-3 or TRBV12-4 with TRBJ2-3, with TRBD1 matching 9 bases. The CDR3 covers 16 residues. CDR3 sequence: CACSSTGGPSTDTQYF. CDR3 in DNA: TGTGCCTGCAGTTCAACAGGGGGCCCCAGCACAGATACGCAGTATTTT.

The chain couples TRBV20-1 to TRBJ1-1, with D possibly being TRBD1 (5 bases). Looked up from germline, CDR1 is DFQATT and CDR2 is SNEGSKA (reference sequence). V shed 0 bases and J shed 5 bases, with 16 bases lying between them. The CDR3 length is 15 residues. In DNA, the CDR3 is TGCAGTGCTAGAGAGATGGGCAGGGAAGGGACTGAAGCTTTCTTT. It is translated as CSAREMGREGTEAFF.

This sequence joins TRBV6-5 and TRBJ1-6; D unresolved. CDR1 and CDR2 from the germline V gene are MNHEY and SVGAGI. Trimming stripped 8 bases from V and 0 bases from J, with 11 bases between. The CDR3 is made up of 15 amino acids. CDR3 nucleotides: TGTGCCAGCGGACGGGCTAGCTCCTATAATTCACCCCTCCACTTT. The encoded protein is CASGRASSYNSPLHF.

CDR3 sequence: CASSSEIQGRADTQYF. For the CDR3, the DNA is TGCGCCAGCAGCTCGGAAATACAGGGCCGCGCAGATACGCAGTATTTT. The chain employs TRBV5-1 and TRBJ2-3, with D perhaps matching TRBD1 (6 bases). Germline V gives CDR1 SGHRS, CDR2 YFSETQ. Trimming removed 3 bases from V and 4 bases from J, with 18 bases in between. The CDR3 spans 16 residues. Full variable domain (rest looked up from reference TRBV5-1 and TRBJ2-3): KAGVTQTPRYLIKTRGQQVTLSCSPISGHRSVSWYQQTPGQGLQFLFEYFSETQRNKGNFPGRFSGRQFSNSRSEMNVSTLELGDSALYLCASSSEIQGRADTQYFGPGTRLTVL.

In its sample, this clonotype was seen many times. V gene TRBV7-9 combines with J gene TRBJ2-5; D not certain. This CDR3 has 15 amino acids. V lost 1 base and J lost 0, with 9 bases in between. CDR1 is SEHNR, CDR2 FQNEAQ, per germline (reference sequence). This CDR3 reads CASSLGQLYQETQYF. DNA for the CDR3: TGTGCCAGCAGCTTAGGCCAGTTATACCAAGAGACCCAGTACTTC.

This chain links TRBV20-1 with TRBJ2-4; tentative D call: TRBD1 (6 bases). The J call may be mistaken, given a closer DNA end match to TRBJ2-7. CDR3 length: 14 residues. The germline CDR1 and CDR2 sequences are DFQATT and SNEGSKA (reference sequence). DNA for the CDR3: TGCAGTGCTAGAGGTGAAGGGGGTTTTTACGAGCAGTACTTC. Translated, it gives CSARGEGGFYEQYF.

This clonotype has a count of ten or more. This CDR3 is CASSPLQGTPYEQYF. The CDR3 region has the DNA TGTGCCAGCAGCCCACTTCAGGGGACCCCCTACGAGCAGTACTTC. This chain joins TRBV5-5 and TRBJ2-7; a weak D match, TRBD1 (6 bases). Germline V gene data show CDR1 as SGHKS and CDR2 as YYEKEE (reference sequence). V lost 4 bases to trimming and J lost 2 bases, with 16 bases between them. This CDR3 spans 15 amino acids.

The V call is TRBV9, the J call TRBJ1-2, with 12 bases identical to TRBD1. Per the germline V gene, CDR1 is SGDLS and CDR2 is YYNGEE. The CDR3 has 16 residues. V lost 4 bases and J lost 7; bases outside the gene matches: 11. CDR3 region: CASSKLPGQGAFGYTF. The CDR3 DNA is TGTGCCAGCAGCAAACTTCCGGGACAGGGGGCGTTTGGCTACACCTTC.

The chain combines TRBV5-1 with TRBJ2-2; 9 bases align to TRBD2. The germline V gene has CDR1 SGHRS and CDR2 YFSETQ. CDR3 length: 16 residues. With V trimmed by 4 bases and J by 5 bases, 9 bases remained unmatched. The CDR3 bases are TGCGCCAGCAGCCCCGAGCGGGGGGCTACAACCGGGGAGCTGTTTTTT. Protein: CASSPERGATTGELFF.

The table lists this clonotype with many counts. The chain couples TRBV5-4 to TRBJ2-7; D not certain. The CDR3 is made up of 13 amino acids. V dropped 1 base and J dropped 6 bases, with 11 bases sitting between them. CDR1 is SGHNT and CDR2 is YYREEE in the germline V gene (reference sequence). CDR3 bases: TGTGCCAGCAGCTTGCGCTACTCTTCCGAGCAGTACTTC. Its translation: CASSLRYSSEQYF.

About this clonotype: A read error is possible here, since a much larger clone lies one base away. V and J are TRBV20-1 and TRBJ1-1; D ambiguous. Germline V gives CDR1 DFQATT, CDR2 SNEGSKA (reference sequence). Deletions cut 1 base from V and 1 base from J, with 10 bases between. This CDR3 has 14 amino acids. CDR3 in amino acids: CSARGPKGNTEAFF. The CDR3 DNA follows: TGCAGTGCTAGAGGTCCAAAGGGGAACACTGAAGCTTTCTTT.

This clonotype was picked up a small number of times. This could be a read error, since a much larger clone is one nucleotide away. This sequence joins TRBV12-3 or TRBV12-4 and TRBJ1-2; 8 positions match TRBD1. This CDR3 has 15 residues. CDR3 in DNA: TGTGCCAGCAGCTCCGGGACAGGTGCTAACTATGGCCACACCTTC. This translates into CASSSGTGANYGHTF.

The table lists this clonotype with a few counts. Possible read error: a much larger clone is one base away. This chain joins TRBV20-1 and TRBJ2-7; D not resolved. The CDR3 loop spans 15 amino acids. From germline, CDR1 is DFQATT and CDR2 SNEGSKA (reference sequence). Trimming took off 0 bases at V and 0 bases at J, with 12 bases between the two ends. The CDR3 DNA reads as TGCAGTGCTAGAGAGGGTCGGCGTAACTCCTACGAGCAGTACTTC. Encoded protein: CSAREGRRNSYEQYF.

The table lists this clonotype with many counts. The rearrangement links TRBV6-5 to TRBJ2-5; D is perhaps TRBD2 (6 bases). The V gene lost 2 bases and the J gene lost 0 bases, with 10 bases spanning the gap. CDR3 length: 15 amino acids. Germline loops: CDR1 MNHEY, CDR2 SVGAGI. The CDR3 here is CASSYGGSNQETQYF. DNA of the CDR3: TGTGCCAGCAGTTACGGGGGGTCCAACCAAGAGACCCAGTACTTC.

This clonotype was recorded at least ten times. J is TRBJ2-1 and V is TRBV20-1; 11 bases line up with TRBD2. Germline V gene sequence: CDR1 DFQATT, CDR2 SNEGSKA (reference sequence). With V trimmed by 6 bases and J by 7 bases, 11 bases remained unmatched. This CDR3 is 15 amino acids long. As DNA, the CDR3 is TGCAGTGCGTTCGCTAGCGGGGGGATGAAAAATGAGCAGTTCTTC. Its protein product is CSAFASGGMKNEQFF.

This clonotype was found many times. The chain carries TRBV4-3 and TRBJ2-7; TRBD1 matches 8 bases. The CDR3 consists of 15 residues. The trim removed 0 bases at V and 7 bases at J, leaving 8 bases unmatched. CDR1 is LGHNA and CDR2 is YSLEER in the germline V gene. CDR3 in amino acids: CASSQDRGQGREQYF. CDR3 sequence (DNA): TGCGCCAGCAGCCAAGATCGAGGACAGGGTCGTGAGCAGTACTTC.

This clonotype was recorded many times. The V gene is TRBV28, the J gene TRBJ2-5, with D perhaps matching TRBD2 (7 bases). The CDR3 contains 16 residues. Germline CDR1 is MDHEN and CDR2 is SYDVKM. V was cut by 4 bases and J by 4 bases, with 19 bases left in between. The CDR3 bases are TGTGCCAGCAGTTCGCGCGTCCGGGGGGCCACAGAGACCCAGTACTTC. Its protein product is CASSSRVRGATETQYF. Full variable domain (missing parts from reference TRBV28 and TRBJ2-5): DVKVTQSSRYLVKRTGEKVFLECVQDMDHENMFWYRQDPGLGLRLIYFSYDVKMKEKGDIPEGYSVSREKKERFSLILESASTNQTSMYLCASSSRVRGATETQYFGPGTRLLVL.

At least ten counts were recorded for this clonotype. The chain joins TRBV7-2 to TRBJ2-5; no clear D gene. V was clipped by 5 bases and J by 5 bases, with 18 bases between them. There are 15 residues in the CDR3. Germline CDR1 reads SGHTA; CDR2 reads FQGNSA. CDR3 in amino acids: CASSPSSWGAETQYF. In nucleotides, the CDR3 is TGTGCCAGCAGCCCCTCCTCGTGGGGTGCTGAGACCCAGTACTTC.

This clonotype was seen only a few times. The chain joins TRBV5-1 to TRBJ1-1, with TRBD1 matching 7 bases. CDR3 length: 16 residues. Per the germline V gene, CDR1 is SGHRS and CDR2 is YFSETQ. V trimming: 4 bases; J trimming: 1 base; junction bases outside the gene matches: 10. The CDR3 sequence: CASSRGWTGGNTEAFF. CDR3 in DNA: TGCGCCAGCAGCCGCGGCTGGACAGGAGGGAACACTGAAGCTTTCTTT.

A word on this clonotype: Given a much more abundant clone one base away, this may be a read error. The V gene is TRBV30, the J gene TRBJ1-1; maybe TRBD1 (5 bases). The germline V gene encodes CDR1 GTSNPN and CDR2 SVGIG (reference sequence). The CDR3 totals 14 residues. The V end was cut by 5 bases, the J end by 1 base, with 14 bases between. The CDR3 DNA reads as TGTGCCTGGCGTTGGACAAGAGGGAACACTGAAGCTTTCTTT. Encoded protein: CAWRWTRGNTEAFF.

The gene calls are TRBV4-1 and TRBJ2-5; 8 positions match TRBD2. Germline V gene sequence: CDR1 MGHRA, CDR2 YSYEKL. CDR3 length equals 18 residues. After removal of 1 base from V and 5 bases from J, the junction contained 15 bases not matched to a gene. Written as DNA, the CDR3 is TGCGCCAGCAGCCAAGGAGGCGCGGGAGGACCTAACTTGGAGACCCAGTACTTC. Its protein is CASSQGGAGGPNLETQYF.

Points on this clonotype: Sequence at one end of the junction differs from germline and may be a read error. This chain connects TRBV20-1 to TRBJ2-5; the match to TRBD2 covers 9 bases. This CDR3 has 16 amino acids. CDR1 and CDR2 (germline): DFQATT, SNEGSKA (reference sequence). The CDR3 loop reads CSASPPAGGLRKTQYF. CDR3 bases: TGCAGTGCTAGTCCCCCAGCGGGGGGCCTCAGAAAGACTCAGTACTTC.

This clonotype was seen ten or more times. This chain joins TRBV9 and TRBJ2-5; D gene ambiguous. The CDR3 spans 13 residues. Trimming shortened V by 4 bases and J by 5 bases, and 12 bases separated the two germline ends. Germline CDR1 SGDLS, CDR2 YYNGEE. This CDR3 reads CASSSRVGETQYF. The DNA for the CDR3 is TGTGCCAGCAGCTCCCGGGTCGGGGAGACCCAGTACTTC.

This clonotype was recorded many times. The chain combines TRBV20-1 with TRBJ1-5; D remains ambiguous. Trimming took 0 bases from V and 4 from J, leaving 13 bases between them. The CDR3 consists of 15 residues. Germline CDR1 reads DFQATT; CDR2 reads SNEGSKA (reference sequence). CDR3 region: CSARDGTFQNQPQHF. CDR3 nucleotide sequence: TGCAGTGCTAGAGATGGTACCTTCCAAAATCAGCCCCAGCATTTT.

About this clonotype itself: A much more abundant neighbour one base away suggests this may be a read error. The J gene is TRBJ1-5, the V gene TRBV12-3 or TRBV12-4; D call uncertain. The CDR3 totals 14 residues. The CDR3 loop reads CANSIAGGNQPQHF. The CDR3 DNA sequence: TGTGCCAACAGTATCGCCGGCGGCAATCAGCCCCAGCATTTT.

This clonotype was detected once. The rearrangement links TRBV29-1 to TRBJ2-4; 10 bases align to TRBD1. J lost 8 bases, V lost 6 bases, and 7 bases had no gene match. Looked up from germline, CDR1 is SQVTM and CDR2 is ANQGSEA. The CDR3 is made up of 13 amino acids. The CDR3 is CSVKDRGPDIQYF. The CDR3 region has the DNA TGCAGCGTCAAAGACAGGGGGCCGGACATTCAGTACTTC.

This sequence joins TRBV5-1 and TRBJ2-1; D is possibly TRBD1 (5 bases). The CDR3 sequence is 14 residues long. With 2 bases removed from V and 5 bases from J, the gap between germline ends came to 11 bases. Germline CDR1 is SGHRS and CDR2 is YFSETQ. The CDR3 region has the DNA TGCGCCAGCAGCTTAAACCACAGGAACAATGAGCAGTTCTTC. Protein: CASSLNHRNNEQFF.